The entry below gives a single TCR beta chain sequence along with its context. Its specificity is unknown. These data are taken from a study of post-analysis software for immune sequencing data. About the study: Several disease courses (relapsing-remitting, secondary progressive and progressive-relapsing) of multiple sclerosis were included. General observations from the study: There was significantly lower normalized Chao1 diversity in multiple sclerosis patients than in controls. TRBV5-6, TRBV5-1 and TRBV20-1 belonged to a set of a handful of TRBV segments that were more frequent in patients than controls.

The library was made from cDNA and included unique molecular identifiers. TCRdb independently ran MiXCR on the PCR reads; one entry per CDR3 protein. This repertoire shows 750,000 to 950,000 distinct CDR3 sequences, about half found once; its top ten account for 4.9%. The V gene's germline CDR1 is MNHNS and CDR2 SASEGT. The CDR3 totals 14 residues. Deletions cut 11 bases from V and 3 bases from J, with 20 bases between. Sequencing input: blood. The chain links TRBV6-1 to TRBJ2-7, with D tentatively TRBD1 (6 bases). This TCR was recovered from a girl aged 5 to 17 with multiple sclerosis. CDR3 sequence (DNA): TGTGCCCCATCCGAACAGGGAAATTACTACGAGCAGTACTTC. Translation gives CAPSEQGNYYEQYF.